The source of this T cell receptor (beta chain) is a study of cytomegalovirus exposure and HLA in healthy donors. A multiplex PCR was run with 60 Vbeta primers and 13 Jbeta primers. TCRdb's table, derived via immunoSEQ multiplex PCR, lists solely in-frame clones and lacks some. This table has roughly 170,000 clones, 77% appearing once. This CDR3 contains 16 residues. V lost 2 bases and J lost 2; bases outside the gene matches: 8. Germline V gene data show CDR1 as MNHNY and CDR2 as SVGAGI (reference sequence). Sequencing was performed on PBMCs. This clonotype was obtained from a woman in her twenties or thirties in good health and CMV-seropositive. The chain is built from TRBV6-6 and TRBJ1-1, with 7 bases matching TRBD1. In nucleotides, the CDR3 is TGTGCCAGCAGTTACCCCCACGACAGGGTTAACACTGAAGCTTTCTTT. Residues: CASSYPHDRVNTEAFF.